This note documents a single TCR beta chain sequence. Its antigen is undetermined. The data belong to a study of regulatory T cells in long-lasting Graves disease. This CDR3 region has 13 residues. V was trimmed by 7 bases and J by 4 bases, leaving 15 bases between them. CDR1 is SGHNT, CDR2 YYREEE, per germline (reference sequence). To make TCR beta libraries, researchers used iRepertoire HTBI primers and Arm-PCR of CDR3 regions. TCRdb independently ran MiXCR on the multiplex PCR reads; one entry per CDR3 protein. Of 400,000 to 650,000 distinct CDR3 sequences listed, roughly 16% are singletons. Study-level findings and limits: Thyroid tissue went unexamined; only peripheral blood was analyzed. There was favoring of TRBV28, TRBJ1-2 and TRBJ2-5 in persistent disease.

This sample's time point: newly diagnosed GD, antithyroid drugs for less than 3 months. With RNA extracted from PBMCs as input, the TCR library was made. This sample also appeared in a second study, on T cells in Graves' hyperthyroidism and ophthalmopathy. Turning to that study: HTBI primers were used for first-round RT-PCR of the TCR CDR3. Before onset, by a median of approximately 6.8 months, the model predicted ophthalmopathy.

This TCR came from a woman in her forties or fifties with Graves disease. The sample was peripheral blood mononuclear cells (PBMCs), taken at new diagnosis, from a patient treated with antithyroid drugs. The rearrangement joins TRBV5-4 to TRBJ2-7; possibly TRBD1 for D (6 bases). The CDR3 nucleotides are TGTGCCAGCTCGACACAGGGCTCTTACGAGCAGTACTTC. As protein: CASSTQGSYEQYF. The full variable domain, with the rest looked up from reference TRBV5-4 and TRBJ2-7, is ETGVTQSPTHLIKTRGQQVTLRCSSQSGHNTVSWYQQALGQGPQFIFQYYREEENGRGNFPPRFSGLQFPNYSSELNVNALELDDSALYLCASSTQGSYEQYFGPGTRLTVT.